This T cell receptor beta chain was recovered during a study of tumor and adjacent non-tumor tissue in lung cancer. In the study overall: Samples averaged about 4.2 million productive TCRbeta reads each.

Three rounds of nested PCR, following a modified ARM-PCR protocol, produced the TCRbeta library. TCRdb redid the calling of the multiplex PCR reads with MiXCR, one entry per CDR3 protein. The table lists about 110,000 distinct CDR3 sequences, about 64% of them singletons. Germline CDR1 and CDR2: SGHNT and YYREEE (reference sequence). This CDR3 has 13 amino acids. In the case of this clonotype: One end of the junction fails to match germline, which may point to a read error.

The template was RNA from unsorted bulk tissue. Distant lung tissue was collected more than 3 cm away from the tumor edge. This clonotype originated in a man in his fifties or sixties with non-small cell lung cancer. The chain uses TRBV5-4 and TRBJ2-2; perhaps TRBD1 as D (8 bases). What was sequenced was distant non-tumor lung tissue. In DNA form, the CDR3 reads TGTGCCACCAGAGGGGACAGGAGCGGGGAGCCGTTTTTT. This codes for CATRGDRSGEPFF.